This TCR beta chain stems from a study of shared clonotypes between healthy human individuals. The assay was run at deep level. Here immunoSEQ multiplex PCR was the method, and the copy in TCRdb shows in-frame clones only, minus some. The sample consists of almost 750,000 clones, just under 75% of them appearing once. This clonotype was obtained from a woman younger than 45 in good health. Sequencing input: memory CD4+ T cells sorted from blood. Subset described: CD45RA-negative fraction.

The CDR3 region is CASSLGAYEKLFF. CDR3 DNA sequence: TGTGCCAGCAGCCTAGGGGCCTATGAAAAACTGTTTTTT. The chain employs TRBV28 and TRBJ1-4; perhaps TRBD1 as D (5 bases). This CDR3 contains 13 residues. Germline V gene data show CDR1 as MDHEN and CDR2 as SYDVKM. V was shortened by 6 bases and J by 6 bases, with 11 bases between the two germline ends.